These T cell receptor beta chains were read from a single sample in a study of cytomegalovirus exposure and HLA in healthy donors. Some clones are missing from TCRdb's copy, which holds only in-frame ones; the method was immunoSEQ multiplex PCR. This sample has 100,000 to 120,000 clones; about 80% occur once, and the top ten carry approximately 2%. The sequenced material came from PBMCs. These receptors were taken from a man younger than 45 in good health and CMV-seronegative. CDR3s include the opening cysteine and the closing phenylalanine or tryptophan. Fields, in order: V gene, clone size, CDR3 protein. Clone size is stated in some rows and not others, as once, few, many or a class when expanded.

TRBV18	-	CASSYRGGLYNEQFF
TRBV6-1	-	CASSPWGDDNEQFF
TRBV11-2	few	CASSLVGTETYEQYF
TRBV30	-	CAWAGGLASDTQYF
TRBV2	-	CASSGTATNEKLFF
TRBV28	-	CASSFPSGSYNEQFF
TRBV25-1	-	CASSVSLVSHIRGYTF
TRBV7-8	-	CASSLGGLSRGGELFF
TRBV7-2	-	CASSSHTASTDTQYF
TRBV29-1	-	CSVRDSQETQYF
TRBV6-5	few	CASSTSYGQPQHF
TRBV10-3	-	CAISENAYEQYF
TRBV6-1	few	CASSESRGTGELFF
TRBV4-1	-	CASSQDNLGQETQYF
TRBV30	-	CAWSISAYGYTF
TRBV30	-	CAWSVRGQARYAF
TRBV28	-	CASSLLEGQTRNQPQHF
TRBV18	once	CASSRTGYPGSNQPQHF
TRBV28	-	CASSHSIAGRKRETQYF
TRBV29-1	-	CSAQRVNAYNEQFF
TRBV6-5	-	CASSTGLPPTEAFF
TRBV6-5	-	CASSHRDTEAFF